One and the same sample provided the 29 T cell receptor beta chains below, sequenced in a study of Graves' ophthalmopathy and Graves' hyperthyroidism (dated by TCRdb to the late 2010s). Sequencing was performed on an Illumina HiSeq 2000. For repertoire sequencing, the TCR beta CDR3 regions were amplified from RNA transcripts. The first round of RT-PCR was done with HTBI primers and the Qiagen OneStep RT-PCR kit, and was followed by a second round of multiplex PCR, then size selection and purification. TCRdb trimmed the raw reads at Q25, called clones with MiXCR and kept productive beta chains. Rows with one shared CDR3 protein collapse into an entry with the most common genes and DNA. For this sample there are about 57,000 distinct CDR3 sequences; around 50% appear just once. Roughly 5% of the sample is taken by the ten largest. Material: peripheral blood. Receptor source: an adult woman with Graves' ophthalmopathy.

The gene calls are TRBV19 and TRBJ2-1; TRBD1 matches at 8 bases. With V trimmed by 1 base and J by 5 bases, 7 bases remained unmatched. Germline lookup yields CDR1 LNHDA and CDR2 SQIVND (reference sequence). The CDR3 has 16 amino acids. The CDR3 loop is CASSIGPGGGDNEQFF. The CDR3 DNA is TGTGCCAGTAGTATAGGCCCAGGGGGCGGGGACAATGAGCAGTTCTTC.

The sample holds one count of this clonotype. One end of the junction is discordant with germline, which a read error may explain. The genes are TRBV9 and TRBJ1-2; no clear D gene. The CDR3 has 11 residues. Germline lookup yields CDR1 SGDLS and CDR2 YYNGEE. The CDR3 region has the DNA TGTGTCAGCAGCGTGGGCTATGGCTACACCTTC. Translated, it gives CVSSVGYGYTF. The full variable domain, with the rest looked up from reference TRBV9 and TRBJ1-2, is DSGVTQTPKHLITATGQRVTLRCSPRSGDLSVYWYQQSLDQGLQFLIQYYNGEERAKGNILERFSAQQFPDLHSELNLSSLELGDSALYFCVSSVGYGYTFGSGTRLTVV.

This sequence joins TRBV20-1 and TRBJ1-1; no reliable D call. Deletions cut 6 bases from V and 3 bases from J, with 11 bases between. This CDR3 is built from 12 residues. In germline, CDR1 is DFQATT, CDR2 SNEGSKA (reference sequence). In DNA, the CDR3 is TGCAGTGCCAATAGACGGGACACTGAAGCTTTCTTT. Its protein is CSANRRDTEAFF.

The CDR3 reads CASSFPRTSGPSAYEQYF. For the CDR3, the DNA is TGTGCCAGCAGCTTCCCTCGGACTAGCGGGCCTTCTGCCTACGAGCAGTACTTC. The chain is built from TRBV7-2 and TRBJ2-7; 11 nucleotides match TRBD2. The germline gives CDR1 SGHTA, CDR2 FQGNSA. The CDR3 is 18 residues long. V was pared by 3 bases and J by 2 bases, with 12 bases of the junction left unmatched.

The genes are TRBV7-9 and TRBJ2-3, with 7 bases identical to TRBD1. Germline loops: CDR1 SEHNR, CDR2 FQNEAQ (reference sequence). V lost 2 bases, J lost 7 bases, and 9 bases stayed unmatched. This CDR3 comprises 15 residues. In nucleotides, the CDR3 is TGTGCCAGCAGCTTATCCAGACAGGGTGCAAATACGCAGTATTTT. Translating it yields CASSLSRQGANTQYF.

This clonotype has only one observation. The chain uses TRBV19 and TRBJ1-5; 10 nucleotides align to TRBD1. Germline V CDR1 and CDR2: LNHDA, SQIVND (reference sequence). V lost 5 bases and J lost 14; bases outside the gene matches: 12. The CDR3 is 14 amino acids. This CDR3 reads CASSPRTGGSYEHF. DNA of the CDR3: TGTGCCAGTAGTCCCAGGACAGGGGGTAGCTACGAGCATTTT.

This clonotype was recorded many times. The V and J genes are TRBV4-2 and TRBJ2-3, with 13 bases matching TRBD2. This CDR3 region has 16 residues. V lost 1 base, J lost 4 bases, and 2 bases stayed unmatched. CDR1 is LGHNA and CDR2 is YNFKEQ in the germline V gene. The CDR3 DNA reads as TGTGCCAGCAGCCAAGGGACTAGCGGGAGCCCAGATACGCAGTATTTT. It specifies CASSQGTSGSPDTQYF.

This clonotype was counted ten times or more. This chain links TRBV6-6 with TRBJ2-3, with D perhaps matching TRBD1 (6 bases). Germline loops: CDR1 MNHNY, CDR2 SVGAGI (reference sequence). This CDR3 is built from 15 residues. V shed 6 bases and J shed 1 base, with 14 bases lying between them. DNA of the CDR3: TGTGCCAGCAGAACCCCCAGGGGAGGCACAGATACGCAGTATTTT. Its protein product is CASRTPRGGTDTQYF.

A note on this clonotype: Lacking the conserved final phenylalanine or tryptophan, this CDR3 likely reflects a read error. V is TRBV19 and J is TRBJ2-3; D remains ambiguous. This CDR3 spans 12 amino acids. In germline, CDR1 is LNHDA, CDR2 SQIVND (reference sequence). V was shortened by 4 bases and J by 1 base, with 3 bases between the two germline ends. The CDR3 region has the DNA TGTGCCAGTAGTAGGGGCACAGATACGCAGTATTAT. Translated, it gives CASSRGTDTQYY.

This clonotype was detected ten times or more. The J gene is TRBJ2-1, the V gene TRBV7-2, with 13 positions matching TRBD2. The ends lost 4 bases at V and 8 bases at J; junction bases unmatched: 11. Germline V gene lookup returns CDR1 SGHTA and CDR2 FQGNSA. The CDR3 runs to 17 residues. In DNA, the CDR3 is TGTGCCAGCAGCTCCTCCGGACTAGCGGGAGAGTTCTATGAGCAGTTCTTC. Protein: CASSSSGLAGEFYEQFF. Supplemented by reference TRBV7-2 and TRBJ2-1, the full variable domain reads GAGVSQSPSNKVTEKGKDVELRCDPISGHTALYWYRQSLGQGLEFLIYFQGNSAPDKSGLPSDRFSAERTGGSVSTLTIQRTQQEDSAVYLCASSSSGLAGEFYEQFFGPGTRLTVL.

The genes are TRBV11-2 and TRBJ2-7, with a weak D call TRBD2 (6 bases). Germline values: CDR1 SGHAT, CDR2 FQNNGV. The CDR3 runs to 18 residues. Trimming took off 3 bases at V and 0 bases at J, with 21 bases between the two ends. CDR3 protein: CASSFSGGAPPCSYEQYF. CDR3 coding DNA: TGTGCCAGCAGCTTCTCCGGGGGTGCACCTCCGTGCTCCTACGAGCAGTACTTC.

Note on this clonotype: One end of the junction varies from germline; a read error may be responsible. CDR3 sequence (DNA): TGCAGTGCCGGATCAGGACACAGGGGACCTAATCAGCCCCAGCACTTT. This translates into CSAGSGHRGPNQPQHF. The rearrangement uses TRBV20-1 and TRBJ1-5; 7 positions agree with TRBD1. The germline V gene has CDR1 DFQATT and CDR2 SNEGSKA (reference sequence). This CDR3 contains 16 residues.

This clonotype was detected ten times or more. The CDR3 nucleotides read TGTGCCAGCACCCCGGACAGTAACCAAGAGACCCAGTACTTC. This encodes CASTPDSNQETQYF. The chain carries TRBV6-5 and TRBJ2-5, with D maybe TRBD1 (6 bases). Germline V gene sequence: CDR1 MNHEY, CDR2 SVGAGI. This CDR3 region has 14 residues. Trimming took off 7 bases at V and 0 bases at J, with 12 bases between the two ends.

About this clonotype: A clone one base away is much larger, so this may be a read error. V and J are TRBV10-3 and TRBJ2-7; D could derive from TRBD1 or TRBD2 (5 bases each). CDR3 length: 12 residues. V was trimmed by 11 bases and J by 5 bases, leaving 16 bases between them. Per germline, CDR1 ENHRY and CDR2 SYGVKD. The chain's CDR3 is CAWLQGPHEQYF. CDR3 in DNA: TGTGCCTGGCTCCAGGGACCCCACGAGCAGTACTTC.

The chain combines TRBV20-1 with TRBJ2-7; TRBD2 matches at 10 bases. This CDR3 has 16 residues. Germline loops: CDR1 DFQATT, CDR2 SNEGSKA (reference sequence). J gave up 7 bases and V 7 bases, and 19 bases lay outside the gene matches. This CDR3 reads CSERGSSGSSYNEQYF. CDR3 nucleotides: TGCAGTGAAAGGGGGTCTAGCGGGAGCTCCTACAATGAGCAGTACTTC.

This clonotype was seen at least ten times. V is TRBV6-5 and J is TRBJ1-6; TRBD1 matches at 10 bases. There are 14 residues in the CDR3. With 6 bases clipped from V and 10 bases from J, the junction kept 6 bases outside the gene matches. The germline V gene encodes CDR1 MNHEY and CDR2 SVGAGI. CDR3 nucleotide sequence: TGTGCCAGCAGACGCGGACAGGGGGGCTCACCCCTCCACTTT. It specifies CASRRGQGGSPLHF.

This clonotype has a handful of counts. The CDR3 here is CSARGSGSYEQYF. The DNA of the CDR3 is TGCAGTGCTAGAGGTAGCGGGAGCTATGAGCAGTATTTT. The chain combines TRBV20-1 with TRBJ2-3; the match to TRBD2 covers 9 bases. V shed 1 base, J shed 11 bases, and the junction held 7 bases outside the gene matches. There are 13 residues in the CDR3. CDR1 is DFQATT and CDR2 is SNEGSKA in the germline V gene (reference sequence).

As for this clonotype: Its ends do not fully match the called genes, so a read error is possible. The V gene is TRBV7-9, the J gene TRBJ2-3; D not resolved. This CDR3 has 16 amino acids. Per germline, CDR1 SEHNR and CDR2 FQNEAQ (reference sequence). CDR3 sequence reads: CASSAPRVSSTDAQYF. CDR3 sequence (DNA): TGTGCCAGCAGCGCGCCTAGGGTATCGAGCACAGATGCGCAGTATTTC.

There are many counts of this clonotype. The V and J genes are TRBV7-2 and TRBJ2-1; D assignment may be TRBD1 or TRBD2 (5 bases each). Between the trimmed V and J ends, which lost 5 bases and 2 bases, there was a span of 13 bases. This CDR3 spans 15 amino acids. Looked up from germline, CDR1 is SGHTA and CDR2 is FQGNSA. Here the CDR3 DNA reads TGTGCCAGCAGCCCAGGGTCGGGAACCTACAATGAGCAGTTCTTC. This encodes CASSPGSGTYNEQFF.

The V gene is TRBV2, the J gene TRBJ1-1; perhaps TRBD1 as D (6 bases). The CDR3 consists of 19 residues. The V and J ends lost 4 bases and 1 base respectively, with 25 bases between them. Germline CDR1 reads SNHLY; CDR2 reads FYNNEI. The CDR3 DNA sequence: TGTGCCAGCAGTGGGGGTTCAGGGGTAGATCAGCCCCAGAACACTGAAGCTTTCTTT. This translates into CASSGGSGVDQPQNTEAFF. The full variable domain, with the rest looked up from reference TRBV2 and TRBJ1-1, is EPEVTQTPSHQVTQMGQEVILRCVPISNHLYFYWYRQILGQKVEFLVSFYNNEISEKSEIFDDQFSVERPDGSNFTLKIRSTKLEDSAMYFCASSGGSGVDQPQNTEAFFGQGTRLTVV.

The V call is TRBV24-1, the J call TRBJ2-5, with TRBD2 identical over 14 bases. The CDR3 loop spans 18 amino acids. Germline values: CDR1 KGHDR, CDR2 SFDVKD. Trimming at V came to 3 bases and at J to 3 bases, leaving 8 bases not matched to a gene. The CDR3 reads CATSDRLAGGTFEETQYF. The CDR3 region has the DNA TGTGCCACCAGTGATCGACTAGCGGGAGGGACATTCGAAGAGACCCAGTACTTC.

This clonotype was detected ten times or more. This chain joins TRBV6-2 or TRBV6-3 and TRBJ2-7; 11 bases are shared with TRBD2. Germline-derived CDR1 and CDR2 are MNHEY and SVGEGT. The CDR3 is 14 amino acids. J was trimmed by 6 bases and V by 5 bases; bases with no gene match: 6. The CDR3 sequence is CASSPGGLAVEQYF. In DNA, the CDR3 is TGTGCCAGCAGTCCGGGGGGACTAGCGGTCGAGCAGTACTTC.

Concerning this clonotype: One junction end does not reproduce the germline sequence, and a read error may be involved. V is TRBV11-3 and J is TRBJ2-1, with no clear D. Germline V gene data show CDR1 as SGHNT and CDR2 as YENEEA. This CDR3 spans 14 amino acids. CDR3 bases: TGTGCCAGCAGCCTAGATCCGAACAGCAATGGGCAGTTCTTC. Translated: CASSLDPNSNGQFF.

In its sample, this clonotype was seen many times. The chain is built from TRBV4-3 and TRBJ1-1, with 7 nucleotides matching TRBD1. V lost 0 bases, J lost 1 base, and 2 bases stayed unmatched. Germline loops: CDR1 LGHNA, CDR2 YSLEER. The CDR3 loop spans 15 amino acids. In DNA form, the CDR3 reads TGCGCCAGCAGCCAAGATCGACAGGGGAACACTGAAGCTTTCTTT. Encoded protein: CASSQDRQGNTEAFF.

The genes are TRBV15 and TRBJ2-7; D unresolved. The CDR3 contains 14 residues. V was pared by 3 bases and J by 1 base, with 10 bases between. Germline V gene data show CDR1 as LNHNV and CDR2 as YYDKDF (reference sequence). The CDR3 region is CATSSGTPSYEQYF. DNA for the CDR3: TGTGCCACCAGCAGTGGTACTCCGTCCTACGAGCAGTACTTC.

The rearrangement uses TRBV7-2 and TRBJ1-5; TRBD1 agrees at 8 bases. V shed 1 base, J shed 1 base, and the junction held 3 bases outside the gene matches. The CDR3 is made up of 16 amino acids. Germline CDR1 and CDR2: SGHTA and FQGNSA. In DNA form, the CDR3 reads TGTGCCAGCAGCTTAGGCGGGACAGGCAGCAATCAGCCCCAGCATTTT. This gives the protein CASSLGGTGSNQPQHF.

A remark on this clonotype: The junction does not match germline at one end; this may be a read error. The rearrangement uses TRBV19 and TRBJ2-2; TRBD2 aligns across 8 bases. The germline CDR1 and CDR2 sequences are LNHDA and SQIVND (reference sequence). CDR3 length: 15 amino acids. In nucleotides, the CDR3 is TGCGCCAGTATCAACGGACTAGCTAATACCGGGGAGCTGCTTTTT. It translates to CASINGLANTGELLF.

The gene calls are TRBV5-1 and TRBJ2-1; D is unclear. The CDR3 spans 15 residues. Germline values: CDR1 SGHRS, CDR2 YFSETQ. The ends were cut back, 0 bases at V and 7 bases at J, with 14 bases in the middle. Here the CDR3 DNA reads TGCGCCAGCAGCTTGGTAGCCAGTGTCAGTAATGAGCAGTTCTTC. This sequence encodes CASSLVASVSNEQFF.

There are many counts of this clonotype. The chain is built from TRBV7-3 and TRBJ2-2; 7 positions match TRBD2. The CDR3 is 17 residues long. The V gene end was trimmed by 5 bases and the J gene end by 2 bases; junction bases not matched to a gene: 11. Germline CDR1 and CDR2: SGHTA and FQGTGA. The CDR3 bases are TGTGCCAGCAGCCCACGTGCTAGCGGAGTTAACACCGGGGAGCTGTTTTTT. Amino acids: CASSPRASGVNTGELFF.